This is a list of T cell receptor beta chains from one sample in a study of blood T cells in healthy people across ages. From the 5' RACE reads, TCRdb called clonotypes with MiXCR, one entry per CDR3 protein. The top ten clones hold roughly a tenth of a sample with 900,000 to 950,000 distinct CDR3 sequences, 29% of them seen once. These records were also assigned to another study, of T cells of mothers and their children.

The specimen was blood. Receptors originate from a woman between 35 and 50 years old in good health. Both conserved end residues are part of each CDR3. D genes are given only for firm matches. Not all rows give a size; the values are once, few, many and, for expanded clones, a class.

length | size | J | D | V | CDR3 | DNA
15 | medium-sized | TRBJ1-4 | NA | TRBV24-1 | CATSDPRGRDEKLFF | TGTGCCACCAGTGATCCCAGGGGTCGGGATGAAAAACTGTTTTTT
14 | NA | TRBJ2-5 | TRBD1 | TRBV29-1 | CSVSTGQGAGEQYF | TGCAGCGTATCAACCGGACAGGGGGCGGGGGAGCAGTACTTC
14 | NA | TRBJ1-2 | NA | TRBV12-3/TRBV12-4 | CASSREGPNYGYTF | TGTGCCAGCAGCCGGGAGGGGCCTAACTATGGCTACACCTTC
14 | NA | TRBJ1-2 | TRBD1 | TRBV30 | CAWSQGQANYGYTF | TGTGCCTGGAGCCAGGGACAGGCTAACTATGGCTACACCTTC
18 | NA | TRBJ2-7 | TRBD2 | TRBV28 | CASSLTGYGTSGSYEQYF | TGTGCCAGCAGCCTAACAGGGTACGGGACTAGCGGATCCTACGAGCAGTACTTC
12 | many | TRBJ2-3 | NA | TRBV3-1 | CASSQLGDTQYF | TGTGCCAGCAGCCAATTAGGAGATACGCAGTATTTT
14 | few | TRBJ1-2 | NA | TRBV5-1 | CASSPDIANYGYTF | TGCGCCAGCAGCCCGGACATAGCTAACTATGGCTACACCTTC
16 | NA | TRBJ2-1 | NA | TRBV24-1 | CATSDFGGGTRYEQFF | TGTGCCACCAGTGATTTTGGAGGCGGAACTAGATACGAGCAGTTCTTC
14 | NA | TRBJ2-7 | NA | TRBV7-2 | CASSLESVAYEQYF | TGTGCCAGCAGCCTCGAGTCGGTTGCCTACGAGCAGTACTTC
17 | NA | TRBJ2-1 | NA | TRBV24-1 | CATSGTGRGGSPNEQFF | TGTGCCACCAGTGGGACAGGGCGGGGGGGCTCTCCCAATGAGCAGTTCTTC
16 | few | TRBJ2-7 | NA | TRBV28 | CASSFILGGGTYEQYF | TGTGCCAGCAGTTTTATCCTTGGGGGTGGGACCTACGAGCAGTACTTC
17 | many | TRBJ2-3 | NA | TRBV10-2 | CASSEGASLRETDTQYF | TGCGCCAGCAGTGAAGGGGCTAGCCTGAGGGAGACAGATACGCAGTATTTT
16 | many | TRBJ2-3 | NA | TRBV9 | CASSPPGLAGTDTQYF | TGTGCCAGCAGCCCCCCGGGACTCGCGGGCACAGATACGCAGTATTTT
13 | NA | TRBJ2-3 | NA | TRBV7-2 | CASSGLSADTQYF | TGTGCCAGCAGTGGCCTATCGGCAGATACGCAGTATTTT
14 | NA | TRBJ2-3 | NA | TRBV27 | CASSFGQFPHEQYF | TGTGCCAGCAGTTTCGGGCAGTTCCCCCACGAGCAGTATTTT
14 | NA | TRBJ1-3 | NA | TRBV20-1 | CSAPYGGSGNTIYF | TGCAGTGCTCCGTACGGGGGATCCGGAAACACCATATATTTT
17 | few | TRBJ2-7 | TRBD2 | TRBV11-1 | CASSGLAGDRSSYEQYF | TGTGCCAGCTCCGGACTAGCGGGGGATAGGAGCTCCTACGAGCAGTACTTC
16 | NA | TRBJ2-2 | TRBD2 | TRBV7-9 | CASSLMAGANTGELFF | TGTGCCAGCAGCTTAATGGCGGGGGCGAACACCGGGGAGCTGTTTTTT
13 | NA | TRBJ1-2 | NA | TRBV2 | CASSEEQVYGYTF | TGTGCCAGCAGTGAAGAACAGGTCTATGGCTACACCTTC
15 | few | TRBJ2-1 | TRBD2 | TRBV4-1 | CASSQGEGPYNEQFF | TGCGCCAGCAGCCAAGGGGAGGGGCCCTACAATGAGCAGTTCTTC
17 | many | TRBJ2-7 | TRBD2 | TRBV9 | CASSVTPSGDAEGEQYF | TGTGCCAGCAGCGTGACTCCTAGCGGGGACGCCGAGGGTGAGCAGTACTTC
14 | NA | TRBJ2-1 | NA | TRBV9 | CASSVLGNRNEQFF | TGTGCCAGCAGCGTACTTGGGAACCGGAATGAGCAGTTCTTC
15 | NA | TRBJ2-1 | TRBD1 | TRBV7-7 | CASSESPGGYNEQFF | TGTGCTAGCAGCGAATCTCCAGGGGGATACAATGAGCAGTTCTTC
13 | many | TRBJ2-7 | NA | TRBV10-3 | CAIRSRELGEQYF | TGTGCCATCAGGAGCCGGGAATTGGGCGAGCAGTACTTC
13 | many | TRBJ2-1 | NA | TRBV4-1 | CASSPQQFDEQFF | TGCGCCAGCAGCCCCCAGCAGTTCGATGAGCAGTTCTTC
12 | NA | TRBJ2-7 | NA | TRBV28 | CASSPPAAEQYF | TGTGCCAGTAGTCCGCCGGCAGCCGAGCAGTACTTC
16 | few | TRBJ2-1 | NA | TRBV20-1 | CSARGGVGSSYNEQFF | TGCAGTGCTAGAGGGGGAGTTGGGAGCTCCTACAATGAGCAGTTCTTC
15 | NA | TRBJ2-5 | TRBD2 | TRBV10-3 | CAISDRGGARETQYF | TGTGCCATCAGTGATCGCGGGGGGGCTCGGGAGACCCAGTACTTC
19 | NA | TRBJ1-2 | NA | TRBV27 | CASSLRGGAGATANYGYTF | TGTGCCAGCAGTTTACGGGGTGGGGCAGGGGCTACCGCCAACTATGGCTACACCTTC
13 | many | TRBJ2-7 | NA | TRBV3-1 | CASSQLGSAEQYF | TGTGCCAGCAGCCAATTAGGGTCGGCCGAGCAGTACTTC
16 | many | TRBJ2-4 | TRBD1 | TRBV12-3/TRBV12-4 | CASSPPGGPTKNIQYF | TGTGCCAGCAGTCCCCCAGGGGGCCCAACCAAAAACATTCAGTACTTC
12 | few | TRBJ1-6 | NA | TRBV6-2/TRBV6-3 | CASSLKDSPLHF | TGTGCCAGCAGTTTAAAGGATTCACCCCTCCACTTT
13 | NA | TRBJ1-2 | NA | TRBV28 | CANSLTQNYGYTF | TGTGCCAACAGTTTGACACAAAACTATGGCTACACCTTC
15 | NA | TRBJ1-1 | TRBD1 | TRBV6-5 | CASADQGQGRTEAFF | TGTGCCAGCGCAGACCAAGGACAGGGGAGGACTGAAGCTTTCTTT
12 | NA | TRBJ1-2 | NA | TRBV25-1 | CASGEWDYGYTF | TGTGCCTCGGGGGAATGGGACTATGGCTACACCTTC
15 | few | TRBJ1-5 | NA | TRBV7-2 | CASTADGLSNQPQHF | TGTGCCAGCACCGCGGACGGCCTTAGCAATCAGCCCCAGCATTTT
17 | few | TRBJ2-3 | TRBD1 | TRBV6-6 | CASSYSPGQRDADTQYF | TGTGCCAGCAGTTACTCTCCGGGACAGAGGGACGCAGATACGCAGTATTTT
16 | many | TRBJ1-1 | NA | TRBV2 | CASSAPSRAPNTEAFF | TGTGCCAGCAGTGCCCCTTCCCGGGCCCCGAACACTGAAGCTTTCTTT
14 | NA | TRBJ2-1 | NA | TRBV3-1 | CASSQDTGSSEQFF | TGTGCCAGCAGCCAAGATACAGGGTCCAGTGAGCAGTTCTTC
13 | few | TRBJ2-5 | NA | TRBV30 | CAWSLRTRETQYF | TGTGCCTGGAGTTTGAGGACCAGAGAGACCCAGTACTTC
14 | many | TRBJ2-7 | TRBD1 | TRBV6-6 | CASSGTGNPYEQYF | TGTGCCAGCAGTGGGACAGGGAACCCCTACGAGCAGTACTTC